This TCR gamma chain was sequenced in a study of human gamma delta and Vdelta1 T cells (dated by TCRdb to 2016 to 2018). Turning to the overall study: In this study, the researchers looked at Delta One T cells, which are Vd1+ gamma-delta T cells, to see how well they work as cytotoxic effectors against acute myeloid leukemia.

Sequences GITISATS (CDR1) and ISYDGTV (CDR2) are obtained from the germline V gene (reference sequence). The junction shows trimming of 3 bases on V and 5 bases on J, and the gene matches do not reach 16 bases of it. From the cysteine up to the phenylalanine, the CDR3 has a length of 16 residues. The only DNA kept is the CDR3, 48 bases in frame from the first base. This clone was seen more than once but under ten times. The specificity of this receptor is unknown. TCRdb has a much larger clone's protein, which differs at residue 6 from the translation of this DNA, likely because of a read error; what is shown is the protein translated from the DNA. Libraries came from PCR. Instrument on record: Illumina MiSeq. TCRdb called clones anew from the public reads via CATT; matching DNA rows were later pooled. The sample table holds under 450 gamma-chain clones, of which roughly 4.1% were seen once. Approximately 91% of the sample is in the top ten clones.

The sequenced sample was differentiated CD27- Vdelta1 gamma-delta T cells from blood. The sequence links TRGV9 to TRGJ1 or TRGJ2. This TCR came from a human donor in good health. The DNA sequence is given as TGTGCCTTGTGGGAGACCGACCGCCTGATCCATTATAAGAAACTCTTT. Its protein reads: CALWETDRLIHYKKLF.